This is a list of T cell receptor beta chains from one sample in a study of cytomegalovirus exposure and HLA in healthy donors. Produced via immunoSEQ multiplex PCR; TCRdb's table is partial and in-frame only. The sample carries 150,000 to 200,000 clones, approximately 80% recorded once. Sequencing used PBMCs. Source of these receptors: a woman in her thirties or forties in good health and CMV-seropositive. Both conserved end residues are part of each CDR3. A D gene is named only where the DNA matches it firmly. Rows give clone size only sometimes, using once, few, many, or a class for an expanded clone.

D gene: NA; V gene: TRBV10-3; J gene: TRBJ1-1; clone size: once; CDR3 protein: CAISESLVSEAFF; CDR3 DNA: TGTGCCATCAGTGAGTCCCTCGTCAGTGAAGCTTTCTTT
D gene: TRBD1; V gene: TRBV9; J gene: TRBJ1-4; clone size: NA; CDR3 protein: CASSVGMTGGRLFF; CDR3 DNA: TGTGCCAGCAGCGTGGGAATGACAGGGGGTCGACTGTTTTTT
D gene: TRBD2; V gene: TRBV10-2; J gene: TRBJ2-3; clone size: NA; CDR3 protein: CASRGTSGGPITDTQYF; CDR3 DNA: TGCGCCAGCAGAGGGACTAGCGGGGGGCCTATCACAGATACGCAGTATTTT
D gene: TRBD1; V gene: TRBV9; J gene: TRBJ1-5; clone size: once; CDR3 protein: CASSVEGASNQPQHF; CDR3 DNA: TGTGCCAGCAGCGTAGAGGGGGCTAGCAATCAGCCCCAGCATTTT
D gene: NA; V gene: TRBV6-4; J gene: TRBJ1-2; clone size: once; CDR3 protein: CASREDPGNYGYTF; CDR3 DNA: TGTGCCAGCAGAGAGGATCCGGGGAACTATGGCTACACCTTC
D gene: TRBD1; V gene: TRBV19; J gene: TRBJ2-2; clone size: NA; CDR3 protein: CASSTPGQGFSGELFF; CDR3 DNA: TGTGCCAGTAGTACTCCGGGACAGGGGTTTTCCGGGGAGCTGTTTTTT
D gene: NA; V gene: TRBV19; J gene: TRBJ1-5; clone size: NA; CDR3 protein: CASRWEGSNQPQHF; CDR3 DNA: TGTGCCAGTAGATGGGAGGGCAGCAATCAGCCCCAGCATTTT
D gene: NA; V gene: TRBV5-6; J gene: TRBJ1-5; clone size: NA; CDR3 protein: CASSYFSGISNQPQHF; CDR3 DNA: TGTGCCAGCAGCTATTTCTCAGGAATCAGCAATCAGCCCCAGCATTTT
D gene: TRBD2; V gene: TRBV28; J gene: TRBJ2-2; clone size: NA; CDR3 protein: CAITGRAGTGELFF; CDR3 DNA: TGTGCCATCACCGGGAGGGCTGGCACCGGGGAGCTGTTTTTT
D gene: TRBD1; V gene: TRBV6-6; J gene: TRBJ2-7; clone size: NA; CDR3 protein: CASRTGTGVTKQYF; CDR3 DNA: TGTGCCAGCAGGACCGGGACAGGGGTAACGAAGCAGTACTTC
D gene: NA; V gene: TRBV5-1; J gene: TRBJ2-5; clone size: NA; CDR3 protein: CASSFDNTETQYF; CDR3 DNA: TGCGCCAGCAGCTTCGACAACACGGAGACCCAGTACTTC
D gene: NA; V gene: TRBV29-1; J gene: TRBJ1-1; clone size: NA; CDR3 protein: CSVGGQMNTEAFF; CDR3 DNA: TGCAGCGTAGGCGGACAGATGAACACTGAAGCTTTCTTT
D gene: TRBD1; V gene: TRBV2; J gene: TRBJ1-1; clone size: NA; CDR3 protein: CAGDATGGGTEAFF; CDR3 DNA: TGTGCCGGGGATGCCACAGGGGGGGGCACTGAAGCTTTCTTT
D gene: NA; V gene: TRBV7-2; J gene: TRBJ1-4; clone size: NA; CDR3 protein: CASSLRPEKLFF; CDR3 DNA: TGTGCCAGCAGCTTGAGGCCGGAAAAACTGTTTTTT
D gene: NA; V gene: TRBV4-3; J gene: TRBJ1-1; clone size: NA; CDR3 protein: CASTMETGNTEAFF; CDR3 DNA: TGCGCCAGCACCATGGAGACGGGGAACACTGAAGCTTTCTTT
D gene: TRBD1; V gene: TRBV18; J gene: TRBJ2-7; clone size: NA; CDR3 protein: CASSRQGYEQYF; CDR3 DNA: TGTGCCAGCTCACGACAGGGCTACGAGCAGTACTTC
D gene: TRBD1; V gene: TRBV5-4; J gene: TRBJ1-2; clone size: once; CDR3 protein: CASSLAMGQGDGYTF; CDR3 DNA: TGTGCCAGCAGCTTGGCCATGGGACAGGGTGACGGCTACACCTTC
D gene: TRBD1; V gene: TRBV27; J gene: TRBJ1-4; clone size: NA; CDR3 protein: CASSDRGGPNEKLFF; CDR3 DNA: TGTGCCAGCAGTGACAGGGGAGGCCCAAATGAAAAACTGTTTTTT
D gene: NA; V gene: TRBV7-2; J gene: TRBJ1-1; clone size: few; CDR3 protein: CASSFSAGFTEAFF; CDR3 DNA: TGTGCCAGCAGCTTTTCGGCAGGCTTCACTGAAGCTTTCTTT
D gene: NA; V gene: TRBV7-9; J gene: TRBJ1-2; clone size: NA; CDR3 protein: CASSLQDSLFYGYTF; CDR3 DNA: TGTGCCAGCAGCTTACAGGACAGCCTTTTCTATGGCTACACCTTC
D gene: TRBD1; V gene: TRBV19; J gene: TRBJ1-2; clone size: NA; CDR3 protein: CASSMTGGYGYTF; CDR3 DNA: TGTGCCAGTAGTATGACAGGGGGCTACGGCTACACCTTC
D gene: NA; V gene: TRBV5-8; J gene: TRBJ2-3; clone size: NA; CDR3 protein: CASSVPTVVDTQYF; CDR3 DNA: TGTGCCAGCAGCGTACCTACGGTGGTGGATACGCAGTATTTT
D gene: TRBD1; V gene: TRBV10-3; J gene: TRBJ2-2; clone size: NA; CDR3 protein: CASTGGYTGELFF; CDR3 DNA: TGTGCCAGTACAGGGGGCTACACCGGGGAGCTGTTTTTT
D gene: NA; V gene: TRBV5-4; J gene: TRBJ2-1; clone size: NA; CDR3 protein: CASSPSERQAGNEQFF; CDR3 DNA: TGTGCCAGCAGCCCGAGCGAGCGCCAAGCCGGAAATGAGCAGTTCTTC
D gene: NA; V gene: TRBV11-2; J gene: TRBJ2-6; clone size: NA; CDR3 protein: CASSLVLAAGGANVLTF; CDR3 DNA: TGTGCCAGCAGCTTAGTATTGGCCGCTGGCGGGGCCAACGTCCTGACTTTC
D gene: NA; V gene: TRBV19; J gene: TRBJ1-1; clone size: NA; CDR3 protein: CASRTREGGKEAFF; CDR3 DNA: TGTGCCAGTAGAACGAGGGAGGGGGGGAAAGAAGCTTTCTTT
D gene: TRBD2; V gene: TRBV5-4; J gene: TRBJ2-7; clone size: NA; CDR3 protein: CASSLTSGISNEQYF; CDR3 DNA: TGTGCCAGCAGCTTGACTAGCGGGATAAGTAACGAGCAGTACTTC
D gene: TRBD1; V gene: TRBV29-1; J gene: TRBJ1-1; clone size: once; CDR3 protein: CSVGGTTGEAFF; CDR3 DNA: TGCAGCGTTGGGGGAACGACAGGGGAAGCTTTCTTT
D gene: NA; V gene: TRBV19; J gene: TRBJ1-5; clone size: NA; CDR3 protein: CASSSEQVGYSQPQHF; CDR3 DNA: TGTGCCAGTAGTAGCGAGCAGGTTGGGTACAGTCAGCCCCAGCATTTT
D gene: TRBD1; V gene: TRBV5-1; J gene: TRBJ2-5; clone size: NA; CDR3 protein: CATSSVGQGQETQYF; CDR3 DNA: TGCGCCACCTCGAGTGTGGGACAGGGCCAAGAGACCCAGTACTTC
D gene: TRBD2; V gene: TRBV19; J gene: TRBJ2-7; clone size: NA; CDR3 protein: CASRQGLAGPYEQYF; CDR3 DNA: TGTGCCAGTAGGCAGGGACTAGCGGGACCGTACGAGCAGTACTTC
D gene: TRBD2; V gene: TRBV5-1; J gene: TRBJ2-3; clone size: NA; CDR3 protein: CASSLEPGLGTDTQYF; CDR3 DNA: TGCGCCAGCAGCTTGGAGCCGGGACTAGGCACAGATACGCAGTATTTT
D gene: NA; V gene: TRBV30; J gene: TRBJ2-7; clone size: NA; CDR3 protein: CAWSVGRGIYEQYF; CDR3 DNA: TGTGCCTGGAGCGTAGGCAGGGGTATATACGAGCAGTACTTC
D gene: NA; V gene: TRBV18; J gene: TRBJ2-2; clone size: NA; CDR3 protein: CASSPGPANTGELFF; CDR3 DNA: TGTGCCAGCTCACCGGGGCCAGCGAACACCGGGGAGCTGTTTTTT
D gene: TRBD1; V gene: TRBV10-2; J gene: TRBJ2-1; clone size: once; CDR3 protein: CASNEGRGYYNEQFF; CDR3 DNA: TGCGCCAGCAACGAAGGCAGGGGGTACTACAATGAGCAGTTCTTC
D gene: NA; V gene: TRBV5-6; J gene: TRBJ1-6; clone size: few; CDR3 protein: CASRTRGGNNSPLHF; CDR3 DNA: TGTGCCAGCAGGACCCGGGGGGGGAATAATTCACCCCTCCACTTT
D gene: NA; V gene: TRBV18; J gene: TRBJ2-7; clone size: NA; CDR3 protein: CASSPPARDEQYF; CDR3 DNA: TGTGCCAGCTCACCCCCCGCGAGGGACGAGCAGTACTTC
D gene: NA; V gene: TRBV19; J gene: TRBJ1-2; clone size: NA; CDR3 protein: CASSLQGFGYTF; CDR3 DNA: TGTGCCAGTAGTTTACAGGGTTTTGGCTACACCTTC
D gene: TRBD1; V gene: TRBV7-9; J gene: TRBJ1-2; clone size: NA; CDR3 protein: CASSLAETGNYGYTF; CDR3 DNA: TGTGCCAGCAGCTTAGCGGAGACAGGGAACTATGGCTACACCTTC
D gene: NA; V gene: TRBV28; J gene: TRBJ2-7; clone size: NA; CDR3 protein: CASSFPQGVVLEQYF; CDR3 DNA: TGTGCCAGCAGTTTTCCACAGGGCGTTGTCCTCGAGCAGTACTTC
D gene: NA; V gene: TRBV19; J gene: TRBJ2-2; clone size: NA; CDR3 protein: CASSTLPGERETGELFF; CDR3 DNA: TGTGCCAGTAGTACCTTACCTGGGGAGAGGGAGACCGGGGAGCTGTTTTTT
D gene: NA; V gene: TRBV29-1; J gene: TRBJ1-1; clone size: NA; CDR3 protein: CSVVGTFDTEAFF; CDR3 DNA: TGCAGCGTTGTTGGGACTTTTGACACTGAAGCTTTCTTT